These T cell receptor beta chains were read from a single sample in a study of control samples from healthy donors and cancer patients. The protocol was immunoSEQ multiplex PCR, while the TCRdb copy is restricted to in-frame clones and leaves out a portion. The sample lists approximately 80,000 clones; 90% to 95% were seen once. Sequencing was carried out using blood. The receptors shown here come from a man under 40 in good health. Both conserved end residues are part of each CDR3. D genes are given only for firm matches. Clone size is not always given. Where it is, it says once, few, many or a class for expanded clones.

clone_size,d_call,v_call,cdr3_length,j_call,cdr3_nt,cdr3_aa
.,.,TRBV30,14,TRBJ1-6,TGTGCCTGGAGACCGGGACACTATAATTCACCCCTCCACTTT,CAWRPGHYNSPLHF
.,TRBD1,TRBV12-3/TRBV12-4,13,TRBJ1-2,TGTGCCAGCAGCTTCGACAGGGGCTCTGGCTACACCTTC,CASSFDRGSGYTF
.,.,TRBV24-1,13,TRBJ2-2,TGTGCCACCAGCGCCAGGGGCACCGGGGAGCTGTTTTTT,CATSARGTGELFF
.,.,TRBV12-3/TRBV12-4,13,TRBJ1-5,TGTGCCAGCGCCCAGGCAGACAATCAGCCCCAGCATTTT,CASAQADNQPQHF
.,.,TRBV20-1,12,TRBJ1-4,TGCAGTGCTAGTAACAGGAATGAAAAACTGTTTTTT,CSASNRNEKLFF
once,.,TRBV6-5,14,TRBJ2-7,TGTGCCAGCAGTTACTCCCACTTTTCCTACGAGCAGTACTTC,CASSYSHFSYEQYF
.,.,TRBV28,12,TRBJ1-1,TGTGCCAGCAGTTCGCCCACAGCGGAAGCTTTCTTT,CASSSPTAEAFF
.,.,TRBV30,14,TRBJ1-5,TGTGCCTACAACGGACAGTCTAGCAATCAGCCCCAGCATTTT,CAYNGQSSNQPQHF
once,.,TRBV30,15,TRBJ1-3,TGTGCCTGGAGCCTGGGGGGGAATGGTGGAAACACCATATATTTT,CAWSLGGNGGNTIYF
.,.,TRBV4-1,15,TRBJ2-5,TGCGCCAGCAGAGCCCTTTGGAGGGCCAAAGAGACCCAGTACTTC,CASRALWRAKETQYF
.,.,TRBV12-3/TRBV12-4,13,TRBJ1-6,TGTGCCAGCAGTCAGAGGGGGGATTCACCCCTCCACTTT,CASSQRGDSPLHF
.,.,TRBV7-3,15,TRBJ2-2,TGTGCCAGCAGCCGAAGTCTGCTCAACACCGGGGAGCTGTTTTTT,CASSRSLLNTGELFF
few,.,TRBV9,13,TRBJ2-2,TGTGCCAGCGAGCGGGTAAACACCGGGGAGCTGTTTTTT,CASERVNTGELFF
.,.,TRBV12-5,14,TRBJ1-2,TGTGCTAGTGGTTCGGATACAGGGAACTATGGCTACACCTTC,CASGSDTGNYGYTF
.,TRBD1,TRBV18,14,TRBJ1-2,TGTGCCAGCTCACCGGGACAGGCTCGCTATGGCTACACCTTC,CASSPGQARYGYTF
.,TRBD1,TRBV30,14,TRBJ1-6,TGTGCCTGGAGTGGGTGGACAGGCTTGTCACCCCTCCACTTT,CAWSGWTGLSPLHF
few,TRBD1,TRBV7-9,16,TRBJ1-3,TGTGCCAGCAGCATTACAGGGGCAAGCTCTGGAAACACCATATATTTT,CASSITGASSGNTIYF
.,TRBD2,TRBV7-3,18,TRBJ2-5,TGTGCCAGCAGCCCAACAACTAGCGGGGGGGCAATGGAAGAGACCCAGTACTTC,CASSPTTSGGAMEETQYF
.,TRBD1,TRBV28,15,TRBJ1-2,TGTGCCAGCAGCCTGGCACAGGGGGACCTCTATGGCTACACCTTC,CASSLAQGDLYGYTF
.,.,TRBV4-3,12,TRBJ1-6,TGCGCCAGCAGCCGGAGTGATTCACCCCTCCACTTT,CASSRSDSPLHF
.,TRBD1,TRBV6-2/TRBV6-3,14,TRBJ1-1,TGTGCCAGCAGTAGGGGACAGCTGAACACTGAAGCTTTCTTT,CASSRGQLNTEAFF
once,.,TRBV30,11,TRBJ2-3,TGTGCCTGGAGTCCCACAGATACGCAGTATTTT,CAWSPTDTQYF
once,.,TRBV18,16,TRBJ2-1,TGTGCCAGCTCACCACCCAATCTAGGAATTTACAATGAGCAGTTCTTC,CASSPPNLGIYNEQFF
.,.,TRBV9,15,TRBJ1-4,TGTGCCAGCAGCGGAAGTGGGGGGGAACAAGAAAAACTGTTTTTT,CASSGSGGEQEKLFF
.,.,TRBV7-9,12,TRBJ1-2,TGTGCCAGTAGGGCGGGGGATAGTGGCTACACCTTC,CASRAGDSGYTF
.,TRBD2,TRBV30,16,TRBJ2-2,TGTGCCTGGAGTGTACCTGTGTCGGGGGGGCCCGGGGAGCTGTTTTTT,CAWSVPVSGGPGELFF
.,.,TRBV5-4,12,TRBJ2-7,TGTGCCAGCAGCTTGGACAGCCACGAGCAGTACTTC,CASSLDSHEQYF
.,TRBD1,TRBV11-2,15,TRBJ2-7,TGTGCCAGCAGCTTCCAGACAGGGGTAGCCTACGAGCAGTACTTC,CASSFQTGVAYEQYF
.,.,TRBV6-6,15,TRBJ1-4,TGTGCCAGCAGTGAGGAGGGGGCAACTAATGAAAAACTGTTTTTT,CASSEEGATNEKLFF
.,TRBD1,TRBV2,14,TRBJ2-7,TGTGCCAGCAGTCAGACAGGGCTCTCCTACGAGCAGTACTTC,CASSQTGLSYEQYF
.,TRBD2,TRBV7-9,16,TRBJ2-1,TGTGCCAGCAGTCTAGGGGCTAGCGGGAGGTTCGATGAGCAGTTCTTC,CASSLGASGRFDEQFF
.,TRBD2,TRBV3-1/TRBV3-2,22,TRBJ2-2,TGTGCCAGCAGCGGCCGACGTCCGGGACTAGCGGGGGGGCCGTCATCTCCCGGGGAGCTGTTTTTT,CASSGRRPGLAGGPSSPGELFF
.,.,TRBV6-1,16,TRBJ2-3,TGTGCCAGCAGTGCCAGGGGGGAAGGTGGCACAGATACGCAGTATTTT,CASSARGEGGTDTQYF
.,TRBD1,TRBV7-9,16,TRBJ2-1,TGTGCCAGCAGCCCGAGGACAGGGAGCTCCTACAATGAGCAGTTCTTC,CASSPRTGSSYNEQFF
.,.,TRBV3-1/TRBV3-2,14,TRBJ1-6,TGTGCCAGCAGCCAAGGGACAGTCCAATCACCCCTCCACTTT,CASSQGTVQSPLHF
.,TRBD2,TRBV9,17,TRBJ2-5,TGTGCCAGCAGCGCCCACCACTCACTAGCGGGGGCAGAGACCCAGTACTTC,CASSAHHSLAGAETQYF
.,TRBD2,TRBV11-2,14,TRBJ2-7,TGTGCCAGCAGCTCTTCGACTAGCCCCTACGAGCAGTACTTC,CASSSSTSPYEQYF
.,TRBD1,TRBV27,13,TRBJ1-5,TGTGCCAGCGCAGGGGGCAGCAATCAGCCCCAGCATTTT,CASAGGSNQPQHF
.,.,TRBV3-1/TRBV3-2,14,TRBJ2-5,TGTGCCAGCAGCCAAGGTCCAGGCAAAGAGACCCAGTACTTC,CASSQGPGKETQYF
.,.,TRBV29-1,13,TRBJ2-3,TGCAGCGTTGACAGAGATTACACAGATACGCAGTATTTT,CSVDRDYTDTQYF
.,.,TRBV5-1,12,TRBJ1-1,TGCGCCAGCAGCTTGGACAGGGATGAAGCTTTCTTT,CASSLDRDEAFF
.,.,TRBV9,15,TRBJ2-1,TGTGCCAGCAGCGTAGCTAGTCAGGGGTACAATGAGCAGTTCTTC,CASSVASQGYNEQFF
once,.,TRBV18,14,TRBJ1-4,TGTGCCAGCTCCACGGGCAGGGATAACGAAAAACTGTTTTTT,CASSTGRDNEKLFF
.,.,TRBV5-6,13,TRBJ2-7,TGTGCCAGCAGCCTAGGGACCGCGGGCGAGCAGTACTTC,CASSLGTAGEQYF
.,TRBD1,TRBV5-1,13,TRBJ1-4,TGCGCCAGCAGCTGGACAGGGAATGAAAAACTGTTTTTT,CASSWTGNEKLFF
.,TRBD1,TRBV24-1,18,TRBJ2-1,TGTGCCACCAGTAAGGGACAGGGAACCTCTGGCTCCTACAATGAGCAGTTCTTC,CATSKGQGTSGSYNEQFF
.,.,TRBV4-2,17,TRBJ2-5,TGTGCCAGCAGCCAAGAACGGCAGGCCCCCGAGGGGGAGACCCAGTACTTC,CASSQERQAPEGETQYF
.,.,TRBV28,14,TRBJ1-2,TGTGCCAGCAGTTTTCAGGGGCGGAACTATGGCTACACCTTC,CASSFQGRNYGYTF
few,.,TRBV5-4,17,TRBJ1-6,TGTGCCAGCAGCCCGGACCCGCTTAGCTCCTATAATTCACCCCTCCACTTT,CASSPDPLSSYNSPLHF
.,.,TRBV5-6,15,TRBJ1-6,TGTGCCAGCAGCTTGGGGACAGCAGGAGGATCACCCCTCCACTTT,CASSLGTAGGSPLHF
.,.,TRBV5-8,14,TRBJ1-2,TGTGCCAGCAGCCCCTGGACGGAGAACTATGGCTACACCTTC,CASSPWTENYGYTF
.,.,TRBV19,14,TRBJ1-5,TGTGCCAGTCGGACAGTTTATAGCAATCAGCCCCAGCATTTT,CASRTVYSNQPQHF
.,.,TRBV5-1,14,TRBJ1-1,TGCGCCAGCAGCTTGGGGGATGTGACCACTGAAGCTTTCTTT,CASSLGDVTTEAFF
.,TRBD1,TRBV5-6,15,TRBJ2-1,TGTGCCAGCAGCTGGATTCGGACAGGGTCGTATGAGCAGTTCTTC,CASSWIRTGSYEQFF
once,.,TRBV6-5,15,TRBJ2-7,TGTGCCAGCAGTTACTCGTCAGGGACGAAGAGCGAGCAGTACTTC,CASSYSSGTKSEQYF
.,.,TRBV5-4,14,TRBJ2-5,TGTGCCAGCAGCCTCGGTCAGGGACAAGAGACCCAGTACTTC,CASSLGQGQETQYF
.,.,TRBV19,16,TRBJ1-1,TGTGCCAGTAAGGGGCAGGGGCCCCCCACATACACTGAAGCTTTCTTT,CASKGQGPPTYTEAFF
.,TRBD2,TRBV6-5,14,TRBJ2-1,TGTGCCAGCAACCGCCCGGGACTAGCGAATGAGCAGTTCTTC,CASNRPGLANEQFF
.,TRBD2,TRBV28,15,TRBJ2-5,TGTGCCAGCAGCAACCCCGGACTAGCGGGCGCTCCGGGGTACTTC,CASSNPGLAGAPGYF